A single sample is the source of the 3 T cell receptor beta chains below, sequenced in a study of T cell repertoires in cytomegalovirus infection. In TCRdb, the reads were re-called with MiXCR into one record per CDR3 protein. This table holds around 260,000 distinct CDR3 sequences, about a quarter found once. The sample taken for sequencing was PBMCs. All receptors come from a human donor in good health (CMV status not recorded). Some clones in this sample may be carry-over from other donors' samples.

The rearrangement links TRBV29-1 to TRBJ1-1; D uncertain. The CDR3 consists of 12 residues. The germline gives CDR1 SQVTM, CDR2 ANQGSEA. Trimming took 4 bases from V and 3 from J, leaving 9 bases between them. As DNA, the CDR3 is TGCAGCGTTGGCGGATGGGACACTGAAGCTTTCTTT. Protein product: CSVGGWDTEAFF.

V gene TRBV29-1 combines with J gene TRBJ2-5, with a tentative D call TRBD2 (6 bases). V lost 8 bases, J lost 4 bases, and 8 bases lay in between. The CDR3 is made up of 10 amino acids. From germline, CDR1 is SQVTM and CDR2 ANQGSEA. As DNA, the CDR3 is TGCAGCTCCGGGGGAGAGACCCAGTACTTC. This translates into CSSGGETQYF.

The V and J genes are TRBV5-5 and TRBJ1-6; 7 nucleotides line up with TRBD1. V lost 4 bases, J lost 2 bases, and 9 bases stayed unmatched. CDR3 length: 17 amino acids. CDR1 and CDR2 from the germline V gene are SGHKS and YYEKEE (reference sequence). The CDR3 loop is CASSLRQGRAYNSPLHF. The CDR3 DNA reads as TGTGCCAGCAGCCTCCGACAGGGACGGGCCTATAATTCACCCCTCCACTTT.